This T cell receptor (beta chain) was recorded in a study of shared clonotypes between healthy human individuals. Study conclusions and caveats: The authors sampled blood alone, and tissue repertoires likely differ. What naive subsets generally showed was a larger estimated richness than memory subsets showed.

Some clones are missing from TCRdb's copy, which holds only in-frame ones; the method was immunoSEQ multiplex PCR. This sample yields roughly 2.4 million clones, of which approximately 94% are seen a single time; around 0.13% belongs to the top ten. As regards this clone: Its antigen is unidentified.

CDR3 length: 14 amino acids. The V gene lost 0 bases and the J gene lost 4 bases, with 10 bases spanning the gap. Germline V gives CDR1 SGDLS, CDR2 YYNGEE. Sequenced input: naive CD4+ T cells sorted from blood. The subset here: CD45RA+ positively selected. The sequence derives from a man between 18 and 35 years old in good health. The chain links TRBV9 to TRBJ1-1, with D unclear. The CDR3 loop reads CASSVGGSATEAFF. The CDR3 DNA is TGTGCCAGCAGCGTAGGGGGTTCTGCCACTGAAGCTTTCTTT.